This T cell receptor beta chain was documented in a study of T cells after yellow fever vaccination. General observations from the study: Within FACS-sorted repertoires, abundant clonotypes contaminating from the bulk population could be present.

TCRdb ran MiXCR on the 5' RACE reads and lists one entry per CDR3 protein. This sample has 450,000 to 600,000 distinct CDR3 sequences, with about a sixth found just once. V was pared by 2 bases and J by 12 bases, with 7 bases of the junction left unmatched. Germline lookup yields CDR1 SGHTA and CDR2 FQGNSA. The length of the CDR3 is 14 residues. A single count supports this clonotype. Its cognate antigen is unknown. The input for sequencing was PBMCs, taken 5 to 6 days after the first yellow fever vaccination. This receptor was identified in a man aged 18 to 29 who received the YFV17D yellow fever vaccine. J is TRBJ2-6 and V is TRBV7-2; 7 nucleotides match TRBD2. The CDR3 spells CASSLSGGPFVLTF. DNA for the CDR3: TGTGCCAGCAGCTTATCGGGAGGCCCCTTCGTCCTGACTTTC.